These T cell receptor beta chains were read from a single sample in a study of Tregs in tolerant kidney transplant recipients. Only in-frame clones appear in the TCRdb table, and some are missing; sequencing was by immunoSEQ multiplex PCR. This table holds about 78,000 clones, around 90% found once. This sample comprised Tregs from blood, obtained before the transplant. These receptors all stem from a human donor who received a combined kidney and bone marrow transplant. CDR3s include the opening cysteine and the closing phenylalanine or tryptophan. Fields, in order: D gene, J gene, clone size, V gene, CDR3 protein, CDR3 DNA. A D gene is named only where the DNA matches it firmly. Clone size is shown for a subset of rows, as once, few, many or a class of expanded clone.

d_gene: NA
j_gene: TRBJ2-7
abundance: NA
v_gene: TRBV15
CDR3aa: CATSTAYSSYEQYF
CDR3nt: TGTGCCACCAGCACTGCCTATAGCTCCTACGAGCAGTACTTC

d_gene: TRBD2
j_gene: TRBJ2-3
abundance: NA
v_gene: TRBV9
CDR3aa: CASSVGASGLSTDTQYF
CDR3nt: TGTGCCAGCAGCGTAGGGGCTAGCGGACTTAGCACAGATACGCAGTATTTT

d_gene: TRBD1
j_gene: TRBJ2-7
abundance: NA
v_gene: TRBV7-2
CDR3aa: CASSPGTAEQYF
CDR3nt: TGTGCCAGCAGCCCCGGGACAGCCGAGCAGTACTTC

d_gene: NA
j_gene: TRBJ1-5
abundance: NA
v_gene: TRBV6-1
CDR3aa: CASSWEGNQPQHF
CDR3nt: TGTGCCAGCAGCTGGGAAGGGAATCAGCCCCAGCATTTT

d_gene: NA
j_gene: TRBJ2-1
abundance: NA
v_gene: TRBV29-1
CDR3aa: CSVGQVGNEQFF
CDR3nt: TGCAGCGTTGGACAGGTCGGTAATGAGCAGTTCTTC

d_gene: TRBD1
j_gene: TRBJ1-5
abundance: NA
v_gene: TRBV28
CDR3aa: CASRSSGGGQPQHF
CDR3nt: TGTGCCAGCAGGAGTTCAGGGGGCGGTCAGCCCCAGCATTTT

d_gene: NA
j_gene: TRBJ1-5
abundance: few
v_gene: TRBV4-2
CDR3aa: CASSQGGGDQPQHF
CDR3nt: TGTGCCAGCAGCCAAGGGGGAGGCGATCAGCCCCAGCATTTT

d_gene: NA
j_gene: TRBJ1-2
abundance: NA
v_gene: TRBV28
CDR3aa: CASSLSGPQGGYTF
CDR3nt: TGTGCCAGCAGTTTAAGTGGGCCTCAGGGGGGCTACACCTTC

d_gene: TRBD1
j_gene: TRBJ1-1
abundance: NA
v_gene: TRBV29-1
CDR3aa: CSVVGQTMNTEAFF
CDR3nt: TGCAGCGTTGTGGGACAGACGATGAACACTGAAGCTTTCTTT

d_gene: TRBD1
j_gene: TRBJ1-4
abundance: NA
v_gene: TRBV4-2
CDR3aa: CATGGPNEKLFF
CDR3nt: TGTGCCACAGGGGGGCCTAATGAAAAACTGTTTTTT

d_gene: NA
j_gene: TRBJ2-5
abundance: NA
v_gene: TRBV9
CDR3aa: CASSPDSQETQYF
CDR3nt: TGTGCCAGCAGCCCGGACAGCCAAGAGACCCAGTACTTC

d_gene: TRBD2
j_gene: TRBJ2-1
abundance: NA
v_gene: TRBV27
CDR3aa: CASSTGPGLVLEQFF
CDR3nt: TGTGCCAGCAGTACAGGACCGGGACTAGTTCTTGAGCAGTTCTTC

d_gene: NA
j_gene: TRBJ2-1
abundance: NA
v_gene: TRBV19
CDR3aa: CASSIGSGLTEQFF
CDR3nt: TGTGCCAGTAGTATAGGGAGCGGGCTGACTGAGCAGTTCTTC